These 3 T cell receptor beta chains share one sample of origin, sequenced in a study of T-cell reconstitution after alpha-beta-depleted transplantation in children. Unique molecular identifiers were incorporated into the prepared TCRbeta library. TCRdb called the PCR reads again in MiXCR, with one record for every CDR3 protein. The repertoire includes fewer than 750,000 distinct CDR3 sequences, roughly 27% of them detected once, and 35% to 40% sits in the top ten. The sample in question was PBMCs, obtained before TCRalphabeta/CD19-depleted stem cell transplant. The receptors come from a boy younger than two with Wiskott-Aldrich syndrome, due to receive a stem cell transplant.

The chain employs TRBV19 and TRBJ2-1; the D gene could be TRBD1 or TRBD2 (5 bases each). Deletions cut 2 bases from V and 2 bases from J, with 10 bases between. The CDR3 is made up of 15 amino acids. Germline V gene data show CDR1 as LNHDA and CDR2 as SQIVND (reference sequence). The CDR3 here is CASSIIMGPYNEQFF. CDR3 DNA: TGTGCCAGTAGTATAATCATGGGACCCTACAATGAGCAGTTCTTC.

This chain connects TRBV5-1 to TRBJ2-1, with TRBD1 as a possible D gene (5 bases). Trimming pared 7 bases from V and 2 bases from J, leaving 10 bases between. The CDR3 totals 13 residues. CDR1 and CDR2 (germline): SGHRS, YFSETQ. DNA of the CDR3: TGCGCCAGCGTGGGGCTAGCCTACAATGAGCAGTTCTTC. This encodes CASVGLAYNEQFF.

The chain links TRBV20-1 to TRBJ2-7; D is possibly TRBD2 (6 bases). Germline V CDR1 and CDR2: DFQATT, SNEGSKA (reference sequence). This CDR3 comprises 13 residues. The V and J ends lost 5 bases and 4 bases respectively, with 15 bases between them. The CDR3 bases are TGCAGTGCTGTATACGGGACTCCGTACGAGCAGTACTTC. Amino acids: CSAVYGTPYEQYF.